The 25 T cell receptor beta chains given below trace back to one sample, sequenced in a study of blood T cells in healthy people across ages. A sample-barcoded 5' primer and a J-beta primer mix were used in a second PCR of roughly 7 to 12 cycles. TCRdb itself ran the 5' RACE reads through MiXCR, one entry per CDR3 protein. The sample records more than 900,000 distinct CDR3 sequences, under 35% being singletons. These data were also reused for a study on T cells of mothers and their children.

The sequencing sample was made of blood. The receptors were gathered from a woman aged 40 to 50 in good health.

This clonotype was recorded a few times. The rearrangement uses TRBV14 and TRBJ2-7, with TRBD1 as a possible D gene (6 bases). The CDR3 sequence is 17 residues long. The germline V gene encodes CDR1 SGHDN and CDR2 FVKESK. V lost 4 bases and J lost 4, with 23 bases in between. In DNA, the CDR3 is TGTGCCAGCAGCCTCACAGACAGGCCCCCCGACCTTTACGAGCAGTACTTC. This codes for CASSLTDRPPDLYEQYF.

This clonotype was found a few times. This chain joins TRBV20-1 and TRBJ2-2; 7 bases line up with TRBD1. Germline CDR1 DFQATT, CDR2 SNEGSKA (reference sequence). The J segment lost 4 bases and the V segment lost 1 base, leaving 6 bases of the junction unmatched. This CDR3 has 15 amino acids. The CDR3 loop reads CSARVGTASTGELFF. Here the CDR3 DNA reads TGCAGTGCTAGAGTTGGGACAGCGAGCACCGGGGAGCTGTTTTTT.

This clonotype has only one observation. In nucleotides, the CDR3 is TGTGCCAGCCGTCCCTGGACAGGGGGAGCAGAGACCCAGTACTTC. Its translation is CASRPWTGGAETQYF. The chain joins TRBV11-2 to TRBJ2-7, with 10 bases aligning to TRBD1. The J call may be wrong; the DNA end is better matched by TRBJ2-5. The CDR3 is 15 amino acids. Germline CDR1 SGHAT, CDR2 FQNNGV.

The genes are TRBV28 and TRBJ1-2; D remains ambiguous. Per the germline V gene, CDR1 is MDHEN and CDR2 is SYDVKM. Trimming took 8 bases from V and 1 from J, leaving 8 bases between them. There are 12 residues in the CDR3. CDR3 sequence: CASWELNYGYTF. In nucleotides, the CDR3 is TGTGCCAGCTGGGAACTTAACTATGGCTACACCTTC.

This clonotype was seen many times. The chain is built from TRBV15 and TRBJ2-1, with D perhaps given as TRBD1 or TRBD2 (5 bases each). This CDR3 has 14 residues. The V gene's germline CDR1 is LNHNV and CDR2 YYDKDF (reference sequence). The V gene lost 4 bases and the J gene lost 2 bases, with 9 bases spanning the gap. Written as DNA, the CDR3 is TGTGCCACCAGCACCGGGACGGCCTACAATGAGCAGTTCTTC. Amino acid sequence: CATSTGTAYNEQFF.

Comments on this clonotype: One end of the junction is discordant with germline, which a read error may explain. The chain employs TRBV11-2 and TRBJ1-2; a possible D gene is TRBD1 (5 bases). Germline CDR1 SGHAT, CDR2 FQNNGV. CDR3 length: 13 residues. CDR3 residues: CTSSPGTSYGYTF. DNA for the CDR3: TGTACCAGCAGCCCTGGGACCTCCTATGGCTACACCTTC.

This clonotype was recorded many times. As DNA, the CDR3 is TGTGCCAGCAGGGGGGGCAGGGCCGAGCAGTACTTC. It codes for CASRGGRAEQYF. V gene TRBV28 combines with J gene TRBJ2-7; D assignment may be TRBD1 or TRBD2 (6 bases each). The V and J ends lost 6 bases and 6 bases respectively, with 12 bases between them. Germline lookup yields CDR1 MDHEN and CDR2 SYDVKM. This CDR3 spans 12 amino acids.

At least ten counts were recorded for this clonotype. J is TRBJ2-1 and V is TRBV6-4; 8 bases match TRBD2. The CDR3 contains 15 residues. The germline gives CDR1 MRHNA, CDR2 SNTAGT. Trimming took 5 bases from V and 6 from J; bases not matched to a gene: 9. CDR3 nucleotides: TGTGCCAGCAGTCCGTCGGGGGGGGGCCTCAATGAGCAGTTCTTC. It yields the protein CASSPSGGGLNEQFF.

V and J are TRBV14 and TRBJ1-1; D is unclear. Germline lookup yields CDR1 SGHDN and CDR2 FVKESK. This CDR3 comprises 14 residues. V was cut by 3 bases and J by 4 bases, with 12 bases left in between. The CDR3 DNA sequence: TGTGCCAGCAGCCAGGGGTACTTGTCCACTGAAGCTTTCTTT. It encodes CASSQGYLSTEAFF.

V is TRBV28 and J is TRBJ1-2; 9 bases agree with TRBD1. This CDR3 spans 16 amino acids. The germline gives CDR1 MDHEN, CDR2 SYDVKM. V shed 5 bases and J 4 bases; nucleotides not matched to a gene: 11. CDR3 nucleotides: TGTGCCAGCAGTCCACCGCACAGGGGGCTCCCCTATGGCTACACCTTC. It translates to CASSPPHRGLPYGYTF.

The rearrangement links TRBV9 to TRBJ1-2, with TRBD1 as a possible D gene (5 bases). Trimming stripped 4 bases from V and 0 bases from J, with 13 bases between. This CDR3 has 15 residues. The germline V gene encodes CDR1 SGDLS and CDR2 YYNGEE. CDR3 DNA sequence: TGTGCCAGCAGCACCGGGGACCGGACTAACTATGGCTACACCTTC. Amino acids: CASSTGDRTNYGYTF.

This chain links TRBV5-1 with TRBJ1-4, with 10 bases that match TRBD1. J lost 3 bases, V lost 0 bases, and 5 bases had no gene match. CDR1 and CDR2 from the germline V gene are SGHRS and YFSETQ. CDR3 size: 17 residues. This chain's CDR3 is CASSLVGTGAANEKLFF. CDR3 sequence (DNA): TGCGCCAGCAGCTTGGTTGGGACAGGGGCGGCTAATGAAAAACTGTTTTTT.

This chain joins TRBV3-1 and TRBJ2-6; 8 nucleotides match TRBD1. Losses at the gene ends were 0 bases for V and 0 bases for J; bases not matched to a gene: 7. CDR1 is LGHDT and CDR2 is YNNKEL in the germline V gene (reference sequence). CDR3 length equals 19 residues. The CDR3 nucleotides read TGTGCCAGCAGCCAAGATAAAGACAGGGGCGGCTCTGGGGCCAACGTCCTGACTTTC. It yields the protein CASSQDKDRGGSGANVLTF. The full variable domain, its missing parts supplied by reference TRBV3-1 and TRBJ2-6, is DTAVSQTPKYLVTQMGNDKSIKCEQNLGHDTMYWYKQDSKKFLKIMFSYNNKELIINETVPNRFSPKSPDKAHLNLHINSLELGDSAVYFCASSQDKDRGGSGANVLTFGAGSRLTVL.

This clonotype was detected many times. The gene calls are TRBV5-1 and TRBJ2-5; D is undetermined. CDR1 SGHRS and CDR2 YFSETQ come from the germline V gene. This CDR3 has 16 residues. Trimming left V 5 bases short and J 1 base short, with 18 bases between. The CDR3 loop reads CASSHSQLPLQETQYF. CDR3 DNA sequence: TGCGCCAGCAGTCACAGTCAGCTGCCCCTCCAAGAGACCCAGTACTTC. The full variable domain, its missing parts supplied by reference TRBV5-1 and TRBJ2-5, is KAGVTQTPRYLIKTRGQQVTLSCSPISGHRSVSWYQQTPGQGLQFLFEYFSETQRNKGNFPGRFSGRQFSNSRSEMNVSTLELGDSALYLCASSHSQLPLQETQYFGPGTRLLVL.

This clonotype has a count of ten or more. This rearrangement joins TRBV5-5 to TRBJ1-2; 9 bases agree with TRBD1. Germline V CDR1 and CDR2: SGHKS, YYEKEE (reference sequence). This CDR3 comprises 13 residues. The ends lost 4 bases at V and 5 bases at J; junction bases unmatched: 3. The DNA for the CDR3 is TGTGCCAGCAGCGCTGGGACAGGGTATGGCTACACCTTC. Encoded protein: CASSAGTGYGYTF.

This clonotype was picked up a small number of times. The rearrangement joins TRBV10-3 to TRBJ2-7, with a weak D call TRBD1 (6 bases). The CDR3 totals 14 residues. Trimming removed 3 bases at V and 2 bases at J, with 11 bases between. Germline assignment: CDR1 ENHRY and CDR2 SYGVKD. CDR3: CAISETGTTYEQYF. DNA for the CDR3: TGTGCCATCAGTGAAACCGGGACAACCTACGAGCAGTACTTC.

This clonotype was detected only a few times. The rearrangement uses TRBV20-1 and TRBJ1-1; D might be TRBD1 (5 bases). The CDR3 contains 16 residues. Trimming left V 0 bases short and J 2 bases short, with 16 bases between. The germline gives CDR1 DFQATT, CDR2 SNEGSKA (reference sequence). CDR3 sequence (DNA): TGCAGTGCTAGAGACGCCGGGGCCCGTCCTAACACTGAAGCTTTCTTT. It translates to CSARDAGARPNTEAFF.

As regards this clonotype: A much larger clone lies one base from this, so it may be a read error. This chain connects TRBV5-1 to TRBJ2-7, with D possibly matching TRBD1 (5 bases). This CDR3 region has 16 residues. Germline V gives CDR1 SGHRS, CDR2 YFSETQ. Between the trimmed V and J ends, which lost 2 bases and 6 bases, there was a span of 21 bases. CDR3 nucleotides: TGCGCCAGCAGCTTTACGAGGCTGACAGATACCTGCGAGCAGTACTTC. It yields the protein CASSFTRLTDTCEQYF. Full variable domain (remainder filled in from reference TRBV5-1 and TRBJ2-7): KAGVTQTPRYLIKTRGQQVTLSCSPISGHRSVSWYQQTPGQGLQFLFEYFSETQRNKGNFPGRFSGRQFSNSRSEMNVSTLELGDSALYLCASSFTRLTDTCEQYFGPGTRLTVT.

The V and J genes are TRBV6-5 and TRBJ1-2; maybe TRBD1 (5 bases). Germline V CDR1 and CDR2: MNHEY, SVGAGI. V lost 4 bases to trimming and J lost 4 bases, with 16 bases between them. The CDR3 runs 15 residues. The CDR3 region has the DNA TGTGCCAGCAGTTCCTTCGACAGAAGCTTCTATGGCTACACCTTC. It codes for CASSSFDRSFYGYTF.

The sample holds one count of this clonotype. A much larger clonotype is one base distant, so this may be a read error. J is TRBJ2-1 and V is TRBV21-1. TRBV21-1 is deemed a pseudogene. The CDR3 consists of 16 residues. The DNA for the CDR3 is TGTGCCAGCAGCAGGCGGCGGCAGATAATTGGCAATGAGCGGTTCTTC. Translated: CASSRRRQIIGNERFF.

This clonotype was detected a few times. The rearrangement links TRBV3-1 to TRBJ1-2; possibly TRBD1 for D (5 bases). This CDR3 spans 14 amino acids. V shed 2 bases and J shed 8 bases, with 15 bases lying between them. Germline CDR1 reads LGHDT; CDR2 reads YNNKEL (reference sequence). The CDR3 DNA sequence: TGTGCCAGCAGCCAACTTGCGGGGGAGGGAGGCTACACCTTC. It translates to CASSQLAGEGGYTF.

The chain is built from TRBV28 and TRBJ2-1; D not resolved. The CDR3 has 13 amino acids. Germline CDR1 and CDR2: MDHEN and SYDVKM. Trimming removed 2 bases at V and 7 bases at J, with 9 bases between. The chain's CDR3 is CASSLNAGNEQFF. The CDR3 coding sequence is TGTGCCAGCAGTTTAAACGCCGGTAATGAGCAGTTCTTC.

The rearrangement links TRBV18 to TRBJ2-1; 12 bases agree with TRBD2. CDR1 is KGHSH and CDR2 is LQKENI in the germline V gene. This CDR3 region has 16 residues. V dropped 3 bases and J dropped 5; count of bases not matched to a gene: 5. The CDR3: CASSPLAGGQHNEQFF. The CDR3 DNA reads as TGTGCCAGCTCACCTCTAGCGGGGGGGCAGCACAATGAGCAGTTCTTC.

This clonotype was seen a single time. A much larger clone differs by one base, so this may be a read error. The chain couples TRBV20-1 to TRBJ2-5; TRBD2 matches 9 bases. The CDR3 covers 15 residues. Germline lookup yields CDR1 DFQATT and CDR2 SNEGSKA (reference sequence). CDR3 nucleotides: TGCAGTGCTAGAGCTTCTAGCGGGGTACAAGAGACCCCGTACTTC. Protein sequence: CSARASSGVQETPYF.

This sequence joins TRBV7-3 and TRBJ2-1, with TRBD1 identical over 10 bases. The CDR3 totals 16 residues. The germline gives CDR1 SGHTA, CDR2 FQGTGA. With V trimmed by 5 bases and J by 5 bases, 9 bases remained unmatched. The chain's CDR3 is CASSRAGTGVNNEQFF. The CDR3 nucleotides read TGTGCCAGCAGCCGCGCCGGGACAGGGGTAAACAATGAGCAGTTCTTC.